This T cell receptor beta chain emerged from a study of T-cell reconstitution after alpha-beta-depleted transplantation in children (dated by TCRdb to the mid-2010s). Broadly, across the study: Using TCR repertoire profiling, the study quantitatively followed how T-cell immune reconstitution unfolded in children after TCRalphabeta/CD19-depleted allogeneic hematopoietic cell transplantation.

Library creation used PCR. Sequencer: Illumina HiSeq 2500. TCR libraries were prepared with molecular barcoding, using unique molecular identifiers to normalize TCRbeta repertoire quantification. TCRdb handled the public reads itself, with Q25 trimming in fastp and clone calling in MiXCR, and kept productive beta chains. Rows with a matching CDR3 protein are joined into one entry that keeps the most common DNA and genes. This sample comprises approximately 520,000 distinct CDR3 sequences, approximately 32% of them detected only once. Of the sample, 2% to 3% falls within the top ten clones. The CDR3 measures 15 amino acids from cysteine to phenylalanine. Just CDR3 DNA is preserved here, 45 bases in frame from base 1. From the germline V gene (reference sequence), CDR1 is DFQATT and CDR2 is SNEGSKA. Trimming at the junction amounts to 5 bases on V and 0 bases on J, and the germline ends lie 14 bases apart.

As concerns this clonotype: Its antigen specificity is not known. Base qualities are not provided; no much larger clone lies one nucleotide away.

The sequence derives from a human donor who donated a stem cell graft to a child with aplastic anemia. The chain was built from TRBV20-1 and TRBJ1-5, with the D gene not confidently named. The specimen was PBMCs from the stem cell graft donor, collected from the stem cell graft. The bases are TGCAGTGCTCCCGACGGAACGTATAGCAATCAGCCCCAGCATTTT. Its translation reads: CSAPDGTYSNQPQHF.